The rows below give T cell receptor beta chains drawn from one sample of a study of cytomegalovirus exposure and HLA in healthy donors. Using immunoSEQ multiplex PCR, the repertoire was profiled, and TCRdb retains in-frame clones only, with some absent. Of 250,000 or so clones listed, around nine tenths were seen once; the top ten hold 2.5% to 3%. The sequencing sample was made of PBMCs. The source of these receptors is a man between 18 and 29 years old in good health and CMV-seronegative. Both conserved end residues are part of each CDR3. D genes are given only for firm matches. Only part of the rows carry a size: once, few, many, or a class if the clone is expanded.

d_call,clone_size,v_call,j_call,cdr3_length,cdr3_nt,cdr3_aa
TRBD2,few,TRBV10-3,TRBJ2-5,15,TGTGCCATCAGTGAGTCGGGAGGGGCTCAAGAGACCCAGTACTTC,CAISESGGAQETQYF
TRBD2,.,TRBV9,TRBJ2-5,14,TGTGCCAGCAGCGTAGTGGTAGCGGGAGAGACCCAGTACTTC,CASSVVVAGETQYF
TRBD1,.,TRBV10-3,TRBJ1-2,14,TGTGCCATCAGTACAGGGGGCGGTAACTATGGCTACACCTTC,CAISTGGGNYGYTF
.,.,TRBV4-1,TRBJ2-1,13,TGCGCCAGCAGCCAAGCCGGTCTCAATGAGCAGTTCTTC,CASSQAGLNEQFF
TRBD1,few,TRBV6-4,TRBJ2-1,14,TGTGCCAGCAGGCGGGACAGGGGCTACAATGAGCAGTTCTTC,CASRRDRGYNEQFF
TRBD2,.,TRBV28,TRBJ2-7,16,TGTGCCAGCAGTTCGCCGGGACTAGCGGGAGTGGGGGAGCAGTACTTC,CASSSPGLAGVGEQYF
.,.,TRBV19,TRBJ1-6,15,TGTGCCAGTAGTATAGAGGGGGCAGGGAATTCACCCCTCCACTTT,CASSIEGAGNSPLHF
.,.,TRBV7-2,TRBJ1-2,12,TGTGCCAGCAGCTTAGACGGCTATGGCTACACCTTC,CASSLDGYGYTF
.,.,TRBV4-3,TRBJ1-2,14,TGCGCCAGCAGCCAAGCTTCGGGGACTAAAGGCTACACCTTC,CASSQASGTKGYTF
.,few,TRBV6-5,TRBJ2-7,15,TGTGCCAGCACCCGACAGCCCGTCGCGAAGTGGGAGCAGTACTTC,CASTRQPVAKWEQYF
TRBD2,.,TRBV2,TRBJ2-7,14,TGTGCCAGCAGGGCCGGGACTAGCGCCTACGAGCAGTACTTC,CASRAGTSAYEQYF
.,.,TRBV7-2,TRBJ1-2,12,TGTGCCAGCAGGGACGGGGGAATTGGCTACACCTTC,CASRDGGIGYTF
TRBD2,.,TRBV11-2,TRBJ2-1,18,TGTGCCAGCAGCTTCTATACTAGCGGGGGGCCCTCGTTGAATGAGCAGTTCTTC,CASSFYTSGGPSLNEQFF